This TCR beta chain was sequenced for a study of T cells in Graves' hyperthyroidism and ophthalmopathy. V was pared by 3 bases and J by 7 bases, with 10 bases of the junction left unmatched. The CDR3 runs to 16 residues. Germline loops: CDR1 LNHDA, CDR2 SQIVND (reference sequence). The CDR3 regions of TCR beta were amplified from RNA transcripts. TCR CDR3 underwent first-round RT-PCR with the HTBI primer set. TCRdb fed the multiplex PCR reads into MiXCR, producing one record per CDR3 protein. The table has 350,000 to 400,000 distinct CDR3 sequences, 15% seen once; the top ten hold around a third. The sequenced sample consisted of blood. This chain joins TRBV19 and TRBJ2-3; TRBD1 aligns across 10 bases. The clonotype comes from a woman aged 25-40 years with Graves' hyperthyroidism. The CDR3, as DNA: TGTGCCAGTAGTATTCAACGGGACAGGGGAGCGAATACGCAGTATTTT. It codes for CASSIQRDRGANTQYF.